The next 27 T cell receptor beta chains were all read from a single sample in a study of CD8 T cells in ankylosing spondylitis. TCRdb passed the 5' RACE reads through MiXCR, listing each CDR3 protein once. The data contain roughly 91,000 distinct CDR3 sequences, about 8% of them seen just once; the ten biggest clones take up approximately 9.7%. Sequences were obtained from blood, either unsorted or a sorted T cell fraction (not recorded which). These receptors were collected from a male donor with ankylosing spondylitis or in good health (not recorded which).

The chain combines TRBV6-2 or TRBV6-3 with TRBJ2-7; 9 positions match TRBD1. Germline loops: CDR1 MNHEY, CDR2 SVGEGT. V lost 2 bases to trimming and J lost 5 bases; unmatched junction nucleotides: 13. The CDR3 is made up of 17 amino acids. The CDR3 DNA reads TGTGCCAGCAGTTACGGATTCGCGGGGACAGGGACAAACGAGCAGTACTTC. It yields the protein CASSYGFAGTGTNEQYF.

The genes are TRBV20-1 and TRBJ2-7; 8 nucleotides align to TRBD1. This CDR3 is 13 amino acids long. Per germline, CDR1 DFQATT and CDR2 SNEGSKA (reference sequence). The V segment lost 6 bases and the J segment 3 bases; nucleotides outside the gene matches: 7. CDR3 bases: TGCAGTGCGTCCGGGGACAGGATCTACGAGCAGTACTTC. This codes for CSASGDRIYEQYF.

Details on this clonotype: This may be a read error, as it is one base from a much larger clone. The gene calls are TRBV18 and TRBJ2-7; D unclear. The CDR3 spans 12 residues. The V gene's germline CDR1 is KGHSH and CDR2 LQKENI. Here the CDR3 reads CVSSPRTDEQYF. CDR3 DNA sequence: TGTGTCAGCTCACCAAGGACGGACGAGCAGTACTTC.

This clonotype was recorded many times. CDR3: CASSPGTKETQYF. The DNA for the CDR3 is TGTGCCAGCTCACCGGGGACGAAAGAGACCCAGTACTTC. J is TRBJ2-5 and V is TRBV18; tentatively, D is TRBD1 or TRBD2 (5 bases each). The V end was cut by 3 bases, the J end by 3 bases, with 8 bases between. The CDR3 sequence is 13 residues long. The germline V gene has CDR1 KGHSH and CDR2 LQKENI.

This clonotype has just a few counts. The rearrangement links TRBV11-2 to TRBJ1-2; D gene uncertain. This CDR3 contains 13 residues. Germline V lookup: CDR1 SGHAT, CDR2 FQNNGV. Trimming cost V 0 bases and J 0 bases, with 2 bases left between them. CDR3 DNA: TGTGCCAGCAGCTTAGACACTAACTATGGCTACACCTTC. It translates to CASSLDTNYGYTF.

This clonotype was picked up many times. The V gene is TRBV6-1, the J gene TRBJ1-4; 9 positions match TRBD1. After removal of 5 bases from V and 8 bases from J, the junction contained 9 bases not matched to a gene. Germline CDR1 reads MNHNS; CDR2 reads SASEGT. This CDR3 spans 15 amino acids. CDR3 protein: CASSPVRDRVEKLFF. CDR3 DNA: TGTGCCAGCAGTCCCGTTCGGGACAGGGTCGAAAAACTGTTTTTT.

In its sample, this clonotype was seen a few times. This sequence joins TRBV30 and TRBJ1-6; TRBD1 matches at 7 bases. V dropped 5 bases and J dropped 7; count of bases not matched to a gene: 11. CDR3 length: 15 residues. In germline, CDR1 is GTSNPN, CDR2 SVGIG (reference sequence). CDR3 protein: CAWGGGQYANSPLHF. CDR3 DNA: TGTGCCTGGGGTGGGGGACAGTATGCGAATTCACCCCTCCACTTT.

The V gene is TRBV4-3, the J gene TRBJ1-3, with TRBD1 matching over 7 bases. Per germline, CDR1 LGHNA and CDR2 YSLEER. V gave up 9 bases and J gave up 0 bases; unmatched junction bases: 8. The CDR3 loop spans 15 amino acids. The CDR3 DNA reads as TGCGCCAGAGAGGGACAGTCTGACTCTGGAAACACCATATATTTT. This gives the protein CAREGQSDSGNTIYF.

V usage is TRBV4-2 and J usage is TRBJ2-3; 11 bases map to TRBD2. Germline V gives CDR1 LGHNA, CDR2 YNFKEQ. V lost 4 bases, J lost 5 bases, and 5 bases stayed unmatched. This CDR3 contains 15 residues. The CDR3 sequence: CASSRGTSGKDTQYF. The CDR3 bases are TGTGCCAGCAGCCGAGGGACTAGCGGAAAAGATACGCAGTATTTT.

Many counts were recorded for this clonotype. The rearrangement joins TRBV6-2 or TRBV6-3 to TRBJ2-2, with 7 positions matching TRBD1. Germline trimming cut 6 bases from V and 5 bases from J; bases unmatched to any gene: 6. Germline CDR1 reads MNHEY; CDR2 reads SVGEGT. This CDR3 comprises 14 residues. DNA for the CDR3: TGTGCCAGCAGGGGACAGATGAGGACCGGGGAGCTGTTTTTT. It translates to CASRGQMRTGELFF.

This clonotype was seen at least ten times. The gene calls are TRBV12-3 or TRBV12-4 and TRBJ2-1; 8 bases map to TRBD2. The CDR3 contains 15 residues. The J segment lost 2 bases and the V segment lost 7 bases, leaving 7 bases of the junction unmatched. The CDR3 nucleotides read TGTGCCAGCACCCCTACTAGCGGAACCTACAATGAGCAGTTCTTC. This translates into CASTPTSGTYNEQFF.

The V call is TRBV29-1, the J call TRBJ2-7; D is perhaps TRBD1 or TRBD2 (5 bases each). V was pared by 6 bases and J by 1 base, with 16 bases between. This CDR3 is 14 amino acids long. The V gene's germline CDR1 is SQVTM and CDR2 ANQGSEA. CDR3 nucleotide sequence: TGCAGCGTACTAGATGGGACGGCTTCCTACGAGCAGTACTTC. Its translation: CSVLDGTASYEQYF.

The gene calls are TRBV7-6 and TRBJ2-2; no firm D call. Germline V gene data show CDR1 as SGHVS and CDR2 as FNYEAQ. This CDR3 has 14 residues. The V and J ends lost 2 bases and 3 bases respectively, with 7 bases between them. DNA for the CDR3: TGTGCCAGCAGCTTACCTCTCGACACCGGGGAGCTGTTTTTT. Translation: CASSLPLDTGELFF. The full variable domain, completed using reference TRBV7-6 and TRBJ2-2, is GAGVSQSPRYKVTKRGQDVALRCDPISGHVSLYWYRQALGQGPEFLTYFNYEAQQDKSGLPNDRFSAERPEGSISTLTIQRTEQRDSAMYRCASSLPLDTGELFFGEGSRLTVL.

V gene TRBV10-2 combines with J gene TRBJ2-3; 8 bases match TRBD2. This CDR3 region has 14 residues. Germline CDR1 is WSHSY and CDR2 is SAAADI. V trimming: 11 bases; J trimming: 2 bases; junction bases outside the gene matches: 9. As DNA, the CDR3 is TGCGCCGTAGGGCTAGCGGGCCTCACAGATACGCAGTATTTT. Translating gives CAVGLAGLTDTQYF.

This clonotype showed up many times. This sequence joins TRBV12-3 or TRBV12-4 and TRBJ2-1; 7 bases map to TRBD2. Trimming at V came to 7 bases and at J to 7 bases, leaving 10 bases not matched to a gene. The CDR3 is 14 amino acids. This CDR3 is CASTRGSGYNEQFF. The DNA for the CDR3 is TGTGCCAGCACCCGAGGTAGCGGGTATAATGAGCAGTTCTTC.

This clonotype was found many times. The chain uses TRBV29-1 and TRBJ1-1; D unclear. The germline CDR1 and CDR2 sequences are SQVTM and ANQGSEA. The CDR3 spans 11 residues. V gave up 4 bases and J gave up 5 bases, with 8 bases separating them. The CDR3 spells CSVAPLTEAFF. The DNA of the CDR3 is TGCAGCGTTGCCCCCTTAACTGAAGCTTTCTTT.

The sample holds many counts of this clonotype. The V gene is TRBV28, the J gene TRBJ2-1, with TRBD1 identical over 7 bases. This CDR3 has 13 residues. CDR1 MDHEN and CDR2 SYDVKM come from the germline V gene. Trimming cost V 6 bases and J 5 bases; bases outside gene matches: 4. The CDR3 DNA sequence: TGTGCCAGCAGAGACAGGGCCGACAATGAGCAGTTCTTC. Amino acid sequence: CASRDRADNEQFF. Looking up the rest from reference TRBV28 and TRBJ2-1 gives the full variable domain: DVKVTQSSRYLVKRTGEKVFLECVQDMDHENMFWYRQDPGLGLRLIYFSYDVKMKEKGDIPEGYSVSREKKERFSLILESASTNQTSMYLCASRDRADNEQFFGPGTRLTVL.

This clonotype has a handful of counts. The chain employs TRBV19 and TRBJ1-5; D unclear. From germline, CDR1 is LNHDA and CDR2 SQIVND (reference sequence). This CDR3 has 15 amino acids. With 3 bases removed from V and 3 bases from J, the gap between germline ends came to 12 bases. CDR3 in DNA: TGTGCCAGTAGTATTACAAGGACCCCCAATCAGCCCCAGCATTTT. Amino acid sequence: CASSITRTPNQPQHF.

This clonotype was seen many times. This rearrangement joins TRBV5-1 to TRBJ1-4; weak D call: TRBD1 (5 bases). The CDR3 length is 14 residues. V dropped 2 bases and J dropped 1 base, with 6 bases sitting between them. The germline V gene encodes CDR1 SGHRS and CDR2 YFSETQ. The CDR3, as DNA: TGCGCCAGCAGCTTTCAGGGAACTAATGAAAAACTGTTTTTT. Translating it yields CASSFQGTNEKLFF.

This clonotype has at least ten counts. The chain carries TRBV2 and TRBJ2-7; 12 bases align to TRBD2. V lost 6 bases, J lost 9 bases, and 15 bases stayed unmatched. CDR3 length: 16 residues. CDR1 and CDR2 from the germline V gene are SNHLY and FYNNEI. The CDR3 here is CASRAFGLAGGPGQYF. CDR3 DNA: TGTGCCAGCAGGGCCTTCGGGCTAGCGGGGGGGCCTGGGCAGTACTTC.

This clonotype was recorded many times. The V and J genes are TRBV14 and TRBJ2-1, with TRBD2 identical over 8 bases. J was trimmed by 3 bases and V by 1 base; bases with no gene match: 5. In germline, CDR1 is SGHDN, CDR2 FVKESK. The length of the CDR3 is 16 residues. CDR3: CASSQVVAGYYNEQFF. The CDR3, as DNA: TGTGCCAGCAGCCAAGTGGTAGCGGGATACTACAATGAGCAGTTCTTC.

This clonotype was observed at least ten times. The rearrangement links TRBV9 to TRBJ1-2; TRBD1 matches at 7 bases. Germline V lookup: CDR1 SGDLS, CDR2 YYNGEE. After removal of 4 bases from V and 7 bases from J, the junction contained 4 bases not matched to a gene. This CDR3 has 12 amino acids. The DNA for the CDR3 is TGTGCCAGCAGCAGCTCAGGGGGTGGCTACACCTTC. This sequence encodes CASSSSGGGYTF.

This sequence joins TRBV30 and TRBJ2-2, with no clear D. Trimming took 3 bases from V and 5 from J, leaving 7 bases between them. CDR1 and CDR2 (germline): GTSNPN, SVGIG (reference sequence). The CDR3 sequence is 12 residues long. In nucleotides, the CDR3 is TGTGCCTGGAGCTACAGAACCGGGGAGCTGTTTTTT. Its protein is CAWSYRTGELFF.

Ten or more counts support this clonotype. V is TRBV9 and J is TRBJ2-7; 14 bases are a match to TRBD2. The germline V gene has CDR1 SGDLS and CDR2 YYNGEE. This CDR3 region has 18 residues. The V and J ends lost 3 bases and 3 bases, in that order; junction bases with no gene match: 11. The CDR3 DNA reads as TGTGCCAGCAGCGCCGTCCCGGGACTAGCGGGGGATCTCTACGAGCAGTACTTC. Protein sequence: CASSAVPGLAGDLYEQYF.

V usage is TRBV6-2 or TRBV6-3 and J usage is TRBJ1-2, with D possibly TRBD1 on 5 matching bases. Germline lookup yields CDR1 MNHEY and CDR2 SVGEGT. CDR3 length: 14 amino acids. V was pared by 2 bases and J by 7 bases, with 14 bases between. The CDR3 DNA reads as TGTGCCAGCAGTTACGTGTCAGGGAGCGGTGGCTACACCTTC. Translation gives CASSYVSGSGGYTF.

This clonotype was picked up many times. The rearrangement uses TRBV9 and TRBJ1-5, with D unresolved. V lost 0 bases to trimming and J lost 6 bases, with 13 bases between them. This CDR3 spans 15 amino acids. Germline CDR1 SGDLS, CDR2 YYNGEE. CDR3 DNA sequence: TGTGCCAGCAGCGTAGATGGCACCCAAGCTCAGCCCCAGCATTTT. Amino acids: CASSVDGTQAQPQHF. Using reference TRBV9 and TRBJ1-5 for the parts outside the CDR3, the full variable domain is DSGVTQTPKHLITATGQRVTLRCSPRSGDLSVYWYQQSLDQGLQFLIQYYNGEERAKGNILERFSAQQFPDLHSELNLSSLELGDSALYFCASSVDGTQAQPQHFGDGTRLSIL.

There are many counts of this clonotype. V is TRBV5-6 and J is TRBJ1-2; 7 nucleotides agree with TRBD1. Germline lookup yields CDR1 SGHDT and CDR2 YYEEEE. The CDR3 extends over 15 amino acids. V gave up 2 bases and J gave up 2 bases; unmatched junction bases: 6. CDR3 residues: CASSLVGQKNYGYTF. In DNA form, the CDR3 reads TGTGCCAGCAGCTTAGTGGGACAGAAAAACTATGGCTACACCTTC.